These 32 T cell receptor beta chains were sequenced from one sample in a study of control samples from healthy donors and cancer patients. Profiled with immunoSEQ multiplex PCR; TCRdb holds only in-frame clones, not every one. This sample has 250,000 to 300,000 clones, with almost 85% found just once. Sequencing input: PBMCs. These receptors were taken from a woman aged 55 to 70 with lung cancer.

The rearrangement joins TRBV18 to TRBJ1-5; possible D gene TRBD1, 5 bases. Germline-derived CDR1 and CDR2 are KGHSH and LQKENI. The CDR3 is 14 amino acids. Trimming stripped 4 bases from V and 1 base from J, with 8 bases between. CDR3 amino acids: CASSQAGSNQPQHF. As DNA, the CDR3 is TGTGCCAGCTCACAGGCAGGGAGCAATCAGCCCCAGCATTTT.

The sample holds a few counts of this clone. V and J are TRBV9 and TRBJ2-2; 9 nucleotides agree with TRBD2. Germline CDR1 SGDLS, CDR2 YYNGEE. This CDR3 comprises 15 residues. V was pared by 0 bases and J by 4 bases, with 1 base of the junction left unmatched. The CDR3 DNA sequence: TGTGCCAGCAGCGTAGGCGGGGGGGCCACCGGGGAGCTGTTTTTT. Translating it yields CASSVGGGATGELFF.

This clone was counted a few times. The genes are TRBV6-6 and TRBJ1-2; a possible D gene is TRBD1 (5 bases). V lost 6 bases to trimming and J lost 4 bases, with 15 bases between them. CDR1 and CDR2 from the germline V gene are MNHNY and SVGAGI (reference sequence). The length of the CDR3 is 14 residues. CDR3 residues: CASSWDSFGYGYTF. The CDR3 coding sequence is TGTGCCAGCAGCTGGGACTCCTTCGGCTATGGCTACACCTTC.

The rearrangement joins TRBV19 to TRBJ1-2; 7 bases map to TRBD1. CDR1 LNHDA and CDR2 SQIVND come from the germline V gene (reference sequence). V lost 10 bases, J lost 5 bases, and 7 bases stayed unmatched. CDR3 length equals 12 residues. CDR3 sequence: CATENRGYGYTF. CDR3 DNA sequence: TGTGCCACTGAAAACAGGGGATATGGCTACACCTTC. The variable domain in full, with the rest retrieved from reference TRBV19 and TRBJ1-2, is DGGITQSPKYLFRKEGQNVTLSCEQNLNHDAMYWYRQDPGQGLRLIYYSQIVNDFQKGDIAEGYSVSREKKESFPLTVTSAQKNPTAFYLCATENRGYGYTFGSGTRLTVV.

The chain employs TRBV28 and TRBJ1-3; tentative D call: TRBD1 (6 bases). Germline CDR1 MDHEN, CDR2 SYDVKM. Trimming left V 5 bases short and J 4 bases short, with 15 bases between. CDR3 size: 15 residues. The CDR3 is CASSPTGFEGNTIYF. CDR3 nucleotide sequence: TGTGCCAGCAGTCCCACAGGGTTTGAAGGAAACACCATATATTTT.

This clone was observed a single time. DNA of the CDR3: TGTGCCAGCAGCCGCGACAGCTTCTACGAGCAGTACTTC. This codes for CASSRDSFYEQYF. The chain links TRBV7-3 to TRBJ2-7, with D possibly TRBD1 on 5 matching bases. Germline CDR1 SGHTA, CDR2 FQGTGA. Trimming took 5 bases from V and 3 from J, leaving 11 bases between them. This CDR3 is built from 13 residues.

This sequence joins TRBV7-3 and TRBJ1-4, with D possibly being TRBD1 (6 bases). With 5 bases removed from V and 8 bases from J, the gap between germline ends came to 21 bases. The CDR3 runs to 16 residues. Looked up from germline, CDR1 is SGHTA and CDR2 is FQGTGA. This chain's CDR3 is CASSPPEQGIGEKLFF. The CDR3 DNA reads as TGTGCCAGCAGCCCCCCCGAACAGGGAATAGGGGAAAAACTGTTTTTT.

The chain combines TRBV19 with TRBJ1-2; D uncertain. Germline assignment: CDR1 LNHDA and CDR2 SQIVND (reference sequence). Trimming took 3 bases from V and 9 from J, leaving 20 bases between them. The CDR3 covers 15 residues. The CDR3 region has the DNA TGTGCCAGTAGTATCGGTAGTGGAGAAATTTGGAGCTACACCTTC. This translates into CASSIGSGEIWSYTF.

In regard to this clone: The sample contains more than one DNA sequence encoding this CDR3. V and J are TRBV9 and TRBJ2-3; TRBD2 matches at 8 bases. This CDR3 contains 16 residues. V lost 0 bases to trimming and J lost 1 base; unmatched junction nucleotides: 4. Germline CDR1 and CDR2: SGDLS and YYNGEE. CDR3 loop: CASSVDPGGGTDTQYF. CDR3 in DNA: TGTGCCAGCAGCGTAGATCCGGGGGGGGGCACAGATACGCAGTATTTT.

J is TRBJ1-5 and V is TRBV9; no reliable D call. The length of the CDR3 is 14 residues. Trimming pared 0 bases from V and 8 bases from J, leaving 12 bases between. Germline CDR1 reads SGDLS; CDR2 reads YYNGEE. The CDR3 nucleotides read TGTGCCAGCAGCGTAGGCCGGGATGGCGAGCCCCAGCATTTT. Protein sequence: CASSVGRDGEPQHF.

The chain combines TRBV11-3 with TRBJ2-7; unclear D gene. The CDR3 consists of 14 residues. Deletions cut 1 base from V and 3 bases from J, with 10 bases between. Germline assignment: CDR1 SGHNT and CDR2 YENEEA. CDR3 coding DNA: TGTGCCAGCAGCTTAGGGGGATCCTTCTACGAGCAGTACTTC. Residues: CASSLGGSFYEQYF.

This clone has just a few counts. The CDR3 here is CASSAQGARTEAFF. The CDR3 DNA is TGTGCCAGCAGTGCGCAGGGGGCTCGGACTGAAGCTTTCTTT. V is TRBV6-4 and J is TRBJ1-1; 8 bases match TRBD1. Germline-derived CDR1 and CDR2 are MRHNA and SNTAGT. The ends lost 4 bases at V and 5 bases at J; junction bases unmatched: 6. CDR3 size: 14 residues.

The gene calls are TRBV7-3 and TRBJ1-1; D is possibly TRBD1 (5 bases). Germline V CDR1 and CDR2: SGHTA, FQGTGA. The V gene lost 4 bases and the J gene lost 5 bases, with 11 bases spanning the gap. The CDR3 contains 13 residues. CDR3 region: CASSWSGATEAFF. In DNA form, the CDR3 reads TGTGCCAGCAGCTGGAGTGGGGCTACTGAAGCTTTCTTT.

The genes are TRBV29-1 and TRBJ2-3; 10 positions agree with TRBD2. Looked up from germline, CDR1 is SQVTM and CDR2 is ANQGSEA. The J segment lost 2 bases and the V segment lost 3 bases, leaving 14 bases of the junction unmatched. The CDR3 sequence is 18 residues long. CDR3 protein: CSVDGLTGTSETTDTQYF. Here the CDR3 DNA reads TGCAGCGTTGACGGACTCACTGGGACTAGCGAGACCACAGATACGCAGTATTTT.

This chain connects TRBV30 to TRBJ1-1; D uncertain. Germline-derived CDR1 and CDR2 are GTSNPN and SVGIG (reference sequence). The CDR3 consists of 14 residues. Trimming removed 3 bases at V and 1 base at J, with 12 bases between. The CDR3 is CAWSDVWGNTEAFF. CDR3 sequence (DNA): TGTGCCTGGAGCGACGTATGGGGGAACACTGAAGCTTTCTTT.

The chain couples TRBV5-1 to TRBJ1-2; no firm D call. V was trimmed by 0 bases and J by 3 bases, leaving 15 bases between them. Germline CDR1 and CDR2: SGHRS and YFSETQ. CDR3 size: 16 residues. The CDR3 nucleotides are TGCGCCAGCAGCTTGGACGACACCCAGTCTTACTATGGCTACACCTTC. Translating gives CASSLDDTQSYYGYTF.

The chain recombines TRBV27 with TRBJ1-1, with TRBD1 matching 8 bases. The CDR3 has 13 residues. Per germline, CDR1 MNHEY and CDR2 SMNVEV (reference sequence). The V segment lost 5 bases and the J segment 8 bases; nucleotides outside the gene matches: 7. CDR3 sequence reads: CASSLWTGTEAFF. The CDR3 nucleotides are TGTGCCAGCAGTCTGTGGACAGGGACCGAAGCTTTCTTT.

The J gene is TRBJ1-1, the V gene TRBV28, with D perhaps TRBD1 (5 bases). Germline CDR1 MDHEN, CDR2 SYDVKM. The CDR3 has 15 residues. V was cut by 5 bases and J by 7 bases, with 20 bases left in between. Written as DNA, the CDR3 is TGTGCCAGCAGTCGCCCTCTGACGGGACTTATTGAAGCTTTCTTT. Translation: CASSRPLTGLIEAFF.

V gene TRBV6-5 combines with J gene TRBJ2-2; TRBD1 aligns across 10 bases. The germline gives CDR1 MNHEY, CDR2 SVGAGI. This CDR3 has 15 residues. J lost 5 bases, V lost 7 bases, and 7 bases had no gene match. The CDR3 sequence: CASTPRQGATGELFF. The CDR3 coding sequence is TGTGCCAGCACCCCAAGACAGGGGGCGACCGGGGAGCTGTTTTTT.

The chain combines TRBV18 with TRBJ1-1; TRBD1 matches at 7 bases. The CDR3 sequence is 16 residues long. The V gene's germline CDR1 is KGHSH and CDR2 LQKENI. V shed 7 bases, J shed 4 bases, and the junction held 15 bases outside the gene matches. The chain's CDR3 is CASLTELGQVGTEAFF. CDR3 in DNA: TGTGCCAGCTTAACCGAACTAGGACAGGTGGGCACTGAAGCTTTCTTT.

This chain links TRBV2 with TRBJ2-3; a weak D match, TRBD2 (6 bases). Looked up from germline, CDR1 is SNHLY and CDR2 is FYNNEI. This CDR3 contains 15 residues. V lost 6 bases to trimming and J lost 2 bases, with 15 bases between them. The CDR3 sequence: CASSSWGTVTDTQYF. As DNA, the CDR3 is TGTGCCAGCAGCTCTTGGGGGACTGTCACAGATACGCAGTATTTT.

There are a few counts of this clone. The same CDR3 also results from other DNA sequences found in this sample. The genes are TRBV5-1 and TRBJ1-2; D unresolved. The CDR3 has 14 amino acids. The V gene's germline CDR1 is SGHRS and CDR2 YFSETQ. With 0 bases removed from V and 4 bases from J, the gap between germline ends came to 10 bases. In DNA form, the CDR3 reads TGCGCCAGCAGCTTGGGGTCCGAAGGCTATGGCTACACCTTC. It codes for CASSLGSEGYGYTF. Complete variable domain (other parts from reference TRBV5-1 and TRBJ1-2): KAGVTQTPRYLIKTRGQQVTLSCSPISGHRSVSWYQQTPGQGLQFLFEYFSETQRNKGNFPGRFSGRQFSNSRSEMNVSTLELGDSALYLCASSLGSEGYGYTFGSGTRLTVV.

J is TRBJ2-4 and V is TRBV6-5; TRBD2 matches at 8 bases. J was trimmed by 15 bases and V by 8 bases; bases with no gene match: 18. The CDR3 is 14 residues long. Germline loops: CDR1 MNHEY, CDR2 SVGAGI. For the CDR3, the DNA is TGTGCCAGCGCCGGGGGGGCTAGCTGGGTACAAGCGTACTTC. Its protein is CASAGGASWVQAYF.

V gene TRBV6-1 combines with J gene TRBJ2-6, with D perhaps given as TRBD1 or TRBD2 (5 bases each). Germline loops: CDR1 MNHNS, CDR2 SASEGT. This CDR3 region has 18 residues. Trimming removed 4 bases at V and 0 bases at J, with 16 bases between. CDR3 nucleotides: TGTGCCAGCAGTGTCGGGGACCTCTGGTACTCTGGGGCCAACGTCCTGACTTTC. It translates to CASSVGDLWYSGANVLTF.

This clone showed up just a few times. The chain is built from TRBV12-3 or TRBV12-4 and TRBJ1-1; 8 positions agree with TRBD1. Trimming cost V 2 bases and J 6 bases; bases outside gene matches: 2. The CDR3 totals 13 residues. CDR3 amino acids: CASSLTQGAEAFF. The DNA of the CDR3 is TGTGCCAGCAGTTTAACACAGGGGGCTGAAGCTTTCTTT.

This sequence joins TRBV6-5 and TRBJ1-4, with TRBD1 as a possible D gene (5 bases). Deletions cut 2 bases from V and 5 bases from J, with 12 bases between. The germline gives CDR1 MNHEY, CDR2 SVGAGI. The CDR3 spans 15 residues. DNA for the CDR3: TGTGCCAGCAGTTACAGGGGAGGTGAGAATGAAAAACTGTTTTTT. It encodes CASSYRGGENEKLFF.

The CDR3 sequence is CASSVEDSTAPLHF. CDR3 coding DNA: TGTGCCAGCAGCGTAGAAGACTCCACGGCACCCCTCCACTTT. V gene TRBV9 combines with J gene TRBJ1-6, with D unclear. V lost 0 bases and J 11 bases, leaving 12 bases between the germline ends. Per the germline V gene, CDR1 is SGDLS and CDR2 is YYNGEE. The CDR3 extends over 14 amino acids.

The genes are TRBV6-6 and TRBJ1-5; perhaps TRBD1 as D (6 bases). The germline gives CDR1 MNHNY, CDR2 SVGAGI (reference sequence). The CDR3 contains 16 residues. V gave up 5 bases and J gave up 1 base, with 15 bases separating them. CDR3 sequence (DNA): TGTGCCAGCAGTACCGGCGGGGGGCAGAGCAATCAGCCCCAGCATTTT. Translating gives CASSTGGGQSNQPQHF.

DNA for the CDR3: TGTGCCAGCAGCTTATCCCAGGGTGCTCGACTTAGCACAGATACGCAGTATTTT. This encodes CASSLSQGARLSTDTQYF. V is TRBV7-3 and J is TRBJ2-3; D is perhaps TRBD1 (5 bases). The V gene's germline CDR1 is SGHTA and CDR2 FQGTGA. V was pared by 2 bases and J by 0 bases, with 18 bases between. CDR3 length equals 18 residues.

The rearrangement links TRBV5-1 to TRBJ2-1; 8 positions agree with TRBD2. Germline CDR1 and CDR2: SGHRS and YFSETQ. The V segment lost 4 bases and the J segment 10 bases; nucleotides outside the gene matches: 7. This CDR3 comprises 13 residues. The CDR3 bases are TGCGCCAGCAGCCCGAGCGGGGGCCTGGAGCAGTTCTTC. The encoded protein is CASSPSGGLEQFF.

This clone was detected only once. This rearrangement joins TRBV18 to TRBJ2-7; D may match TRBD1 or TRBD2 (5 bases each). Trimming cost V 2 bases and J 3 bases, with 11 bases left between them. Germline values: CDR1 KGHSH, CDR2 LQKENI. CDR3 size: 14 residues. CDR3 loop: CASSPGTRYYEQYF. The CDR3 DNA reads TGTGCCAGCTCACCAGGGACCCGATACTACGAGCAGTACTTC.

This chain connects TRBV5-1 to TRBJ1-2; 7 bases line up with TRBD1. The CDR3 loop spans 13 amino acids. The ends lost 5 bases at V and 3 bases at J; junction bases unmatched: 4. Germline values: CDR1 SGHRS, CDR2 YFSETQ. The CDR3 is CASRGDSYYGYTF. The CDR3, as DNA: TGCGCCAGCAGGGGGGACAGCTACTATGGCTACACCTTC.